This is a list of T cell receptor beta chains from one sample in a study of neoadjuvant anti-PD-1 for oral cavity cancer. Method: immunoSEQ multiplex PCR; TCRdb's copy keeps in-frame clones and lacks some. Of nearly 10,000 clones in the sample, around 60% are singletons; the top ten hold nearly 4.5%. Sequencing used PBMCs, obtained after nivolumab (anti-PD-1) treatment. These receptors all come from a person aged 40 to 85 with oral cavity squamous cell carcinoma. CDR3s include the opening cysteine and the closing phenylalanine or tryptophan. Fields, in order: CDR3 DNA, CDR3 protein, V gene, D gene, clone size, J gene. The D gene is left open where the match is weak. Size is stated for part of the rows, as once, few or many counts, or as a class when the clone is expanded.

cdr3_nt: TGTGCCAGCAGCCCCCGGGCCCTGGCAGATACGCAGTATTTT; cdr3_aa: CASSPRALADTQYF; v_call: TRBV4-2; d_call: .; clone_size: .; j_call: TRBJ2-3
cdr3_nt: TGTGCCAGCAGTTTACGGTGGGCGAGCCAGGGGAATCAGCCCCAGCATTTT; cdr3_aa: CASSLRWASQGNQPQHF; v_call: TRBV27; d_call: .; clone_size: few; j_call: TRBJ1-5
cdr3_nt: TGTGCCAGCAGTGAGTCGTTACTCCGGGGATCACCCCTCCACTTT; cdr3_aa: CASSESLLRGSPLHF; v_call: TRBV6-4; d_call: .; clone_size: once; j_call: TRBJ1-6
cdr3_nt: TGTGCCAGCAGCTTCTTTACCATGAACACTGAAGCTTTCTTT; cdr3_aa: CASSFFTMNTEAFF; v_call: TRBV11-2; d_call: .; clone_size: .; j_call: TRBJ1-1
cdr3_nt: TGTGCCAGCAGCTTAGGAAGGGGCTCTGGAAACACCATATATTTT; cdr3_aa: CASSLGRGSGNTIYF; v_call: TRBV11-3; d_call: .; clone_size: few; j_call: TRBJ1-3
cdr3_nt: TGTGCCACGGGACTAGCGGCCACAGATACGCAGTATTTT; cdr3_aa: CATGLAATDTQYF; v_call: TRBV27; d_call: TRBD2; clone_size: .; j_call: TRBJ2-3
cdr3_nt: TGTGCCAGCAGCCGAACTAGAAACGCCAACGTCCTGACTTTC; cdr3_aa: CASSRTRNANVLTF; v_call: TRBV11-3; d_call: .; clone_size: .; j_call: TRBJ2-6
cdr3_nt: TGCGCCAGCAGCTTGGCCGGGGGTAATCAGCCCCAGCATTTT; cdr3_aa: CASSLAGGNQPQHF; v_call: TRBV5-1; d_call: .; clone_size: .; j_call: TRBJ1-5
cdr3_nt: TGCCACCTACAAGCCTTACCGGTTTTGAGCAATCAGCCCCAGCATTTT; cdr3_aa: CHLQALPVLSNQPQHF; v_call: TRBV2; d_call: .; clone_size: .; j_call: TRBJ1-5
cdr3_nt: TGCGCCAGCAGCCCCTTAGTACCGAACACCGGGGAGCTGTTTTTT; cdr3_aa: CASSPLVPNTGELFF; v_call: TRBV5-1; d_call: .; clone_size: .; j_call: TRBJ2-2
cdr3_nt: TGTGCCTGGAGGCTAGCGGGAGTATCAGATACGCAGTATTTT; cdr3_aa: CAWRLAGVSDTQYF; v_call: TRBV30; d_call: TRBD2; clone_size: .; j_call: TRBJ2-3
cdr3_nt: TGTGCCAGCAGCGTAGCCACGAACACTGAAGCTTTCTTT; cdr3_aa: CASSVATNTEAFF; v_call: TRBV9; d_call: .; clone_size: .; j_call: TRBJ1-1
cdr3_nt: TGTGCCAGCAGTGAAGCCGGGACAGGGGTTTCTAACTATGGCTACACCTTC; cdr3_aa: CASSEAGTGVSNYGYTF; v_call: TRBV2; d_call: TRBD1; clone_size: few; j_call: TRBJ1-2
cdr3_nt: TGTGCCAGCAACTACAATGGGCAGTTCTTC; cdr3_aa: CASNYNGQFF; v_call: TRBV7-9; d_call: .; clone_size: few; j_call: TRBJ2-1
cdr3_nt: TGTGCCAGCAGCCTACTAGCAAGTGGCACAGATACGCAGTATTTT; cdr3_aa: CASSLLASGTDTQYF; v_call: TRBV7-9; d_call: .; clone_size: .; j_call: TRBJ2-3
cdr3_nt: TGTGCCAGCAGCTTATCTCGGGGGGAGGCCATTCAGTACTTC; cdr3_aa: CASSLSRGEAIQYF; v_call: TRBV11-2; d_call: TRBD2; clone_size: .; j_call: TRBJ2-4
cdr3_nt: TGTGCCAGCAGTTTATACCCCGGGAAGACTAGCGGGCAGTATTTT; cdr3_aa: CASSLYPGKTSGQYF; v_call: TRBV27; d_call: TRBD2; clone_size: .; j_call: TRBJ2-3
cdr3_nt: TGTGCCAGCAGAACATCGAATTCACCCCTCCACTTT; cdr3_aa: CASRTSNSPLHF; v_call: TRBV6-5; d_call: .; clone_size: .; j_call: TRBJ1-6
cdr3_nt: TGTGCCAGTAAGGAGCAGGGAACTGGAAACACCATATATTTT; cdr3_aa: CASKEQGTGNTIYF; v_call: TRBV19; d_call: .; clone_size: .; j_call: TRBJ1-3
cdr3_nt: TGTGCCAGCAGCGGTAGCCAGGGCGGGAGAAACACTGAAGCTTTCTTT; cdr3_aa: CASSGSQGGRNTEAFF; v_call: TRBV9; d_call: .; clone_size: .; j_call: TRBJ1-1
cdr3_nt: TGTGCCACTACCTCGCGAGCGGGGGGCACAGATACGCAGTATTTT; cdr3_aa: CATTSRAGGTDTQYF; v_call: TRBV19; d_call: TRBD2; clone_size: .; j_call: TRBJ2-3
cdr3_nt: TGCGCCAGCAGCTTGGCTTTGGCTAGCGGAGACCTCAATGAGCAGTTCTTC; cdr3_aa: CASSLALASGDLNEQFF; v_call: TRBV5-1; d_call: TRBD2; clone_size: .; j_call: TRBJ2-1
cdr3_nt: TGTGCCAGCAGCTTAGCGGTGTCTAGCGGGGGGGCAAATGAGCAGTTCTTC; cdr3_aa: CASSLAVSSGGANEQFF; v_call: TRBV7-8; d_call: TRBD2; clone_size: .; j_call: TRBJ2-1
cdr3_nt: TGCGCCAGCAGCTTGGGGCCAAGCCAGTTCGCTGAAGCTTTCTTT; cdr3_aa: CASSLGPSQFAEAFF; v_call: TRBV5-1; d_call: .; clone_size: .; j_call: TRBJ1-1
cdr3_nt: TGTGCCAGGTCTGGCGTAGCGACCACAGATACGCAGTATTTT; cdr3_aa: CARSGVATTDTQYF; v_call: TRBV2; d_call: .; clone_size: .; j_call: TRBJ2-3
cdr3_nt: TGTGCCACCAGCAGAGAAAAGGCTAGCGGGAGGGTGGAGACCCAGTACTTC; cdr3_aa: CATSREKASGRVETQYF; v_call: TRBV15; d_call: TRBD2; clone_size: .; j_call: TRBJ2-5
cdr3_nt: TGTGCCTGGAAGGGAGGGGCACAAAACTATGGCTACACCTTC; cdr3_aa: CAWKGGAQNYGYTF; v_call: TRBV30; d_call: .; clone_size: few; j_call: TRBJ1-2
cdr3_nt: TGTGCCAGCAGTTTTGAATTCTACGAGCAGTACTTC; cdr3_aa: CASSFEFYEQYF; v_call: TRBV7-2; d_call: .; clone_size: .; j_call: TRBJ2-7
cdr3_nt: TGTGCCAGCAGTCCCCAGCGGGAGGGTTTCCATGAGCAGTTCTTC; cdr3_aa: CASSPQREGFHEQFF; v_call: TRBV6-4; d_call: TRBD2; clone_size: .; j_call: TRBJ2-1
cdr3_nt: TGTGCCAGTAGACTGGATCCTCGGGATACGCAGTATTTT; cdr3_aa: CASRLDPRDTQYF; v_call: TRBV2; d_call: .; clone_size: .; j_call: TRBJ2-3
cdr3_nt: TGCAGCGTTGAAGGGGGCCGCGGACAGGCTCGGGGAGCTTTCTTT; cdr3_aa: CSVEGGRGQARGAFF; v_call: TRBV29-1; d_call: TRBD1; clone_size: .; j_call: TRBJ1-1
cdr3_nt: TGTGCCAGCAGCCTTTACCTCGGGACAGGGCAAGAGCAGTACTTC; cdr3_aa: CASSLYLGTGQEQYF; v_call: TRBV7-6; d_call: TRBD1; clone_size: few; j_call: TRBJ2-7
cdr3_nt: TGTGCCAGCAGCGTAGGGTGGGGATTCACAGATACGCAGTATTTT; cdr3_aa: CASSVGWGFTDTQYF; v_call: TRBV9; d_call: .; clone_size: .; j_call: TRBJ2-3